The 15 T cell receptor beta chains listed next were all sequenced from one sample in a study of spatial heterogeneity in lung cancer. MiXCR was run by TCRdb on the 5' RACE reads, yielding one entry per CDR3 protein. Of approximately 15,000 distinct CDR3 sequences listed, 3% to 4.5% are singletons. Time point indicated: sample taken at primary tumor resection. Sequenced material: normal lung tissue next to the tumor, taken at surgery. The receptor set was obtained from a male donor with early-stage non-small cell lung cancer.

This clonotype appeared many times. A library made for alpha chains picked up this beta chain off target, so its size means little. The chain carries TRBV7-2 and TRBJ1-5; TRBD1 might be the D (5 bases). Germline V gene sequence: CDR1 SGHTA, CDR2 FQGNSA. Trimming removed 6 bases at V and 7 bases at J, with 13 bases between. The CDR3 is 13 amino acids. CDR3 protein: CASRQTVVQPQHF. The CDR3 coding sequence is TGTGCCAGCAGGCAGACAGTAGTCCAGCCCCAGCATTTT.

This clonotype was found many times. This beta chain is an off-target read within a library intended for alpha chains, so its frequency means little. V is TRBV12-3 or TRBV12-4 and J is TRBJ2-7, with 12 bases lining up with TRBD2. This CDR3 contains 19 residues. The trim removed 6 bases at V and 5 bases at J, leaving 20 bases unmatched. In DNA form, the CDR3 reads TGTGCCAGCAGACCAACCGCGGGACTAGCGGGTTTCCACGTCGACGAGCAGTACTTC. Protein product: CASRPTAGLAGFHVDEQYF.

Comment on this clonotype: This could be a read error, since a much larger clone is one nucleotide away. This beta chain is off target for a library built for alpha chains, so its abundance means little. The chain uses TRBV29-1 and TRBJ2-5; 7 bases fit TRBD2. The germline V gene encodes CDR1 SQVTM and CDR2 ANQGSEA. This CDR3 contains 14 residues. Trimming removed 2 bases from V and 1 base from J; junction bases left unmatched: 4. CDR3 nucleotide sequence: TGCAGCGTTGAATGTCTAGCGGTCCAAGAGACCCAGTACTTC. It is translated as CSVECLAVQETQYF.

In its sample, this clonotype was seen many times. Within a library made for alpha chains, this beta chain is off target, and its count is uninformative. The V call is TRBV10-3, the J call TRBJ2-3; a possible D gene is TRBD1 (6 bases). V lost 6 bases and J 4 bases, leaving 23 bases between the germline ends. The CDR3 extends over 17 amino acids. Looked up from germline, CDR1 is ENHRY and CDR2 is SYGVKD. The CDR3 protein is CAIRQDRQAGASDTQYF. The CDR3, as DNA: TGTGCCATCAGGCAAGACCGACAGGCCGGCGCATCAGATACGCAGTATTTT.

This clonotype came up many times. This beta chain lies outside the target of a library built for alpha chains; its clone size means little. V is TRBV9 and J is TRBJ2-1; 9 positions match TRBD1. CDR3 length equals 14 residues. From germline, CDR1 is SGDLS and CDR2 YYNGEE. With V trimmed by 3 bases and J by 8 bases, 6 bases remained unmatched. The CDR3 here is CASSAGQGLHEQFF. CDR3 bases: TGTGCCAGCAGCGCTGGACAGGGGTTGCATGAGCAGTTCTTC.

This clonotype was observed at least ten times. In a library made to pick up alpha chains, this beta chain is a stray read with a size that means little. V and J are TRBV6-1 and TRBJ2-5, with TRBD2 matching 9 bases. V trimming: 10 bases; J trimming: 6 bases; junction bases outside the gene matches: 15. The CDR3 is 15 amino acids. CDR1 is MNHNS, CDR2 SASEGT, per germline. The CDR3 region has the DNA TGTGCCACCCGGACGGTAGCGGGAGATTTAAAGACCCAGTACTTC. It encodes CATRTVAGDLKTQYF.

Details on this clonotype: Because the library targeted alpha chains, this beta chain is an off-target read whose size means little. The rearrangement joins TRBV6-5 to TRBJ1-1; weak D call: TRBD1 (6 bases). V lost 6 bases, J lost 4 bases, and 15 bases lay in between. This CDR3 comprises 14 residues. CDR1 is MNHEY, CDR2 SVGAGI, per germline. CDR3 protein: CASRTDRLGTEAFF. The CDR3 region has the DNA TGTGCCAGCAGAACAGACAGGTTGGGCACTGAAGCTTTCTTT.

This clonotype showed up many times. This beta chain slipped into a library made for alpha chains as a stray read, so its size is not meaningful. V and J are TRBV7-9 and TRBJ2-2; unclear D gene. Germline CDR1 reads SEHNR; CDR2 reads FQNEAQ (reference sequence). The CDR3 consists of 12 residues. Trimming cost V 1 base and J 4 bases, with 1 base left between them. CDR3 nucleotide sequence: TGTGCCAGCAGCTTAGTCACCGGGGAGCTGTTTTTT. Its translation is CASSLVTGELFF.

This clonotype appeared many times. This beta chain slipped into a library made for alpha chains as a stray read, so its size is not meaningful. The rearrangement links TRBV29-1 to TRBJ2-1; 9 bases are a match to TRBD2. V lost 5 bases and J lost 8; bases outside the gene matches: 13. Germline V gene lookup returns CDR1 SQVTM and CDR2 ANQGSEA. This CDR3 comprises 15 residues. DNA of the CDR3: TGCAGCGTTCCCAATAGTGTTAGCGGGAGCTATGAGCAGTTCTTC. Amino acid sequence: CSVPNSVSGSYEQFF.

This clonotype was seen many times. Being off target in a library aimed at alpha chains, this beta chain has a size of little meaning. This chain connects TRBV6-5 to TRBJ1-1; D call uncertain. The CDR3 runs to 16 residues. The germline V gene has CDR1 MNHEY and CDR2 SVGAGI. The V gene lost 9 bases and the J gene lost 0 bases, with 20 bases spanning the gap. The CDR3 DNA sequence: TGTGCCAGTAATCCGGGAAACTTCTACATGAACACTGAAGCTTTCTTT. Translating it yields CASNPGNFYMNTEAFF.

This clonotype occurred many times. The library was prepared for alpha chains; this beta chain is a stray read, so its frequency means little. The rearrangement links TRBV18 to TRBJ2-1; 10 bases match TRBD2. Unmatched junction bases numbered 6, after V lost 4 bases and J lost 6 bases. The length of the CDR3 is 15 residues. Germline V gene lookup returns CDR1 KGHSH and CDR2 LQKENI. CDR3 in amino acids: CASSQRSGRGNEQFF. The CDR3 DNA follows: TGTGCCAGCTCACAAAGGAGCGGGAGGGGCAATGAGCAGTTCTTC.

Ten or more counts support this clonotype. This beta chain appears as a stray read in a library generated for alpha chains; its size is not informative. V is TRBV7-2 and J is TRBJ2-5; D perhaps matches TRBD2 (6 bases). The germline CDR1 and CDR2 sequences are SGHTA and FQGNSA. V shed 7 bases and J shed 3 bases, with 18 bases lying between them. The length of the CDR3 is 15 residues. The DNA of the CDR3 is TGTGCCAGCACCAAAGACGGGGGAGTAGAAGAGACCCAGTACTTC. Translating it yields CASTKDGGVEETQYF.

There are a few counts of this clonotype. A single base separates this from a much larger clone, so it may be a read error. Because this beta chain is a stray read in a library intended to capture alpha chains, its abundance should not be given much weight. The V gene is TRBV29-1, the J gene TRBJ2-1; 11 bases agree with TRBD2. The CDR3 extends over 16 amino acids. V lost 3 bases, J lost 4 bases, and 8 bases stayed unmatched. Germline V gene lookup returns CDR1 SQVTM and CDR2 ANQGSEA. The CDR3, as DNA: TGCAGCGTTGACGGGGGTGCTAGCGGGAGGTACAATGAGCAGTTCTTC. Its protein is CSVDGGASGRYNEQFF.

This clonotype was counted at least ten times. Since the library was made to target alpha chains, this beta chain is a stray read and its abundance is not meaningful. The V and J genes are TRBV3-1 and TRBJ2-2; 7 nucleotides align to TRBD1. The CDR3 has 15 residues. Germline CDR1 is LGHDT and CDR2 is YNNKEL (reference sequence). V lost 1 base and J lost 3; bases outside the gene matches: 2. CDR3 sequence (DNA): TGTGCCAGCAGCCAAGCTGACAGGGACACCGGGGAGCTGTTTTTT. This gives the protein CASSQADRDTGELFF.

This clonotype was detected many times. This beta chain is a stray read from a library made for alpha chains; its abundance is not meaningful. This chain joins TRBV30 and TRBJ2-7; D is unclear. V lost 7 bases and J lost 3, with 13 bases in between. Germline assignment: CDR1 GTSNPN and CDR2 SVGIG (reference sequence). The CDR3 contains 12 residues. The CDR3 region is CALDRFDYEQYF. The CDR3 coding sequence is TGTGCCTTGGACCGCTTTGACTACGAGCAGTACTTC.